Detailed here is one T cell receptor (beta chain). The antigen is unknown. These data come from a study of cytomegalovirus exposure and HLA in healthy donors. Broader study findings: Rare TCR sequences predominated, though certain public TCRs were found in many donors.

Both 60 Vbeta primers and 13 Jbeta primers went into the PCR. Here immunoSEQ multiplex PCR was the method, and the copy in TCRdb shows in-frame clones only, minus some. The sample contains 100,000 to 150,000 clones, roughly 80% of which appear only once. CDR1 is SGHVS and CDR2 is FNYEAQ in the germline V gene. The CDR3 covers 15 residues. J gave up 7 bases and V 1 base, and 8 bases lay outside the gene matches. This sequence originates from a man aged 40-49 years in good health and CMV-seronegative. Sequencing was done on a sample of PBMCs. V and J are TRBV7-6 and TRBJ1-1; 8 bases line up with TRBD1. CDR3 bases: TGTGCCAGCAGCTTAGATGCAGGGGGCCGGAATGAAGCTTTCTTT. Translated, it gives CASSLDAGGRNEAFF.